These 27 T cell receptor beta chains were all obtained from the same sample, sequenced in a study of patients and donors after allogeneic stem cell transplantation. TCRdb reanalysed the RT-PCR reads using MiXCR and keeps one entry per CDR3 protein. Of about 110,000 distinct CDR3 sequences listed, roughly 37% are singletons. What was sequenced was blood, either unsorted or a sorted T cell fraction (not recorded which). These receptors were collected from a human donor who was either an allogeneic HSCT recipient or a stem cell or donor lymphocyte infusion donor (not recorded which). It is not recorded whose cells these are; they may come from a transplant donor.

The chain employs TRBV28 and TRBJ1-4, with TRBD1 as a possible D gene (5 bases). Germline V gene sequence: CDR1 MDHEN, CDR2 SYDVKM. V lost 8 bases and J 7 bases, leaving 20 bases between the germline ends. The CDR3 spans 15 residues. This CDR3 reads CASSPGLPATEKLFF. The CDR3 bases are TGTGCCAGCTCACCGGGACTGCCGGCGACTGAAAAACTGTTTTTT. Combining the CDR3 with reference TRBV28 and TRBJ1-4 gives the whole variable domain DVKVTQSSRYLVKRTGEKVFLECVQDMDHENMFWYRQDPGLGLRLIYFSYDVKMKEKGDIPEGYSVSREKKERFSLILESASTNQTSMYLCASSPGLPATEKLFFGSGTQLSVL.

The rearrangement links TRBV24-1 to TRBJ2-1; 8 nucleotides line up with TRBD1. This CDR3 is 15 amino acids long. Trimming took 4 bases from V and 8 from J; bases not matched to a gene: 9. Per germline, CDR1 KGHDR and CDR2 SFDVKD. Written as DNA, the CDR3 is TGTGCCACCAGTGACTACGGGACAGGTTTTCATGAGCAGTTCTTC. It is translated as CATSDYGTGFHEQFF.

The CDR3 DNA sequence: TGTGCCAGCGGAGCGGGAGTTGGCGAGCAGTACTTC. Encoded protein: CASGAGVGEQYF. The rearrangement links TRBV4-2 to TRBJ2-7; 8 bases fit TRBD2. Germline loops: CDR1 LGHNA, CDR2 YNFKEQ. With 8 bases clipped from V and 6 bases from J, the junction kept 6 bases outside the gene matches. The CDR3 length is 12 residues.

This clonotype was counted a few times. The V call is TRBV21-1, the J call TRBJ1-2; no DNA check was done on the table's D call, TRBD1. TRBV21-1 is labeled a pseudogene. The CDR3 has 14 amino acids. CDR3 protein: CAIIQVFLGLGYTF. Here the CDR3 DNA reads TGTGCGATCATACAGGTCTTTCTCGGGCTTGGCTACACCTTC.

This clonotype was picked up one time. The CDR3 loop is CSATSYEQYF. The CDR3 nucleotides are TGCAGTGCTACCAGTTACGAGCAGTACTTC. V usage is TRBV20-1 and J usage is TRBJ2-7; D not resolved. This CDR3 is 10 amino acids long. Germline lookup yields CDR1 DFQATT and CDR2 SNEGSKA (reference sequence). V was shortened by 4 bases and J by 4 bases, with 5 bases between the two germline ends.

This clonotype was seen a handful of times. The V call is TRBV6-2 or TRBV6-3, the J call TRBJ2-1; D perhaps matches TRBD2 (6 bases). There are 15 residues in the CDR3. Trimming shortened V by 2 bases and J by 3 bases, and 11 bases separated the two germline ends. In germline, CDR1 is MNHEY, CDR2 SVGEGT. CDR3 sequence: CASSYLRTIYNEQFF. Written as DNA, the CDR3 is TGTGCCAGCAGTTACCTAAGGACTATCTACAATGAGCAGTTCTTC.

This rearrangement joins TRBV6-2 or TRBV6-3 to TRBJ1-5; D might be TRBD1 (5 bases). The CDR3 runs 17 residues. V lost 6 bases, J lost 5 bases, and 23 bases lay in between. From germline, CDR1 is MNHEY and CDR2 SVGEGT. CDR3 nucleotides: TGTGCCAGCAGACCAATCTACAGGAGCTGGGGAGATCAGCCCCAGCATTTT. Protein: CASRPIYRSWGDQPQHF.

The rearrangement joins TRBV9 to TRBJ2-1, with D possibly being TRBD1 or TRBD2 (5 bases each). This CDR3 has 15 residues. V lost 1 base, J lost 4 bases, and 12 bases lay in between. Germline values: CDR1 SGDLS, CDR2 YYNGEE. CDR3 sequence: CASSVRVGPYNEQFF. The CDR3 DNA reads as TGTGCCAGCAGCGTAAGAGTGGGACCATACAATGAGCAGTTCTTC. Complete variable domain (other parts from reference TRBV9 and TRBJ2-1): DSGVTQTPKHLITATGQRVTLRCSPRSGDLSVYWYQQSLDQGLQFLIQYYNGEERAKGNILERFSAQQFPDLHSELNLSSLELGDSALYFCASSVRVGPYNEQFFGPGTRLTVL.

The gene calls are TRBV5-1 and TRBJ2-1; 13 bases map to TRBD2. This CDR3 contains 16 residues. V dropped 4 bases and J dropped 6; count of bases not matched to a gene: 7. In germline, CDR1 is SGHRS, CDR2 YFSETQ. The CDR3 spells CASSPLTSGRANEQFF. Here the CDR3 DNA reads TGCGCCAGCAGCCCACTAACTAGCGGGAGGGCCAATGAGCAGTTCTTC.

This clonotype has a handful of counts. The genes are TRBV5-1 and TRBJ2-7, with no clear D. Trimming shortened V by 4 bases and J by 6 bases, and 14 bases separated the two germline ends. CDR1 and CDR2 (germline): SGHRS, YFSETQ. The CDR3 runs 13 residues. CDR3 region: CASSVPSSGEQYF. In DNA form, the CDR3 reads TGCGCCAGCAGCGTCCCTTCATCGGGCGAGCAGTACTTC.

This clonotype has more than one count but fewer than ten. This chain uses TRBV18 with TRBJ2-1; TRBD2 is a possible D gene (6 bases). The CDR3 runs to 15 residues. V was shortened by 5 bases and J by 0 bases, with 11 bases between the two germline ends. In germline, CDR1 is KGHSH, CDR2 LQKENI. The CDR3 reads CASSSGGPSYNEQFF. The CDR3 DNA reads TGTGCCAGCTCATCTGGAGGGCCCTCCTACAATGAGCAGTTCTTC. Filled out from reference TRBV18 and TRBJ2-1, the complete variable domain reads NAGVMQNPRHLVRRRGQEARLRCSPMKGHSHVYWYRQLPEEGLKFMVYLQKENIIDESGMPKERFSAEFPKEGPSILRIQQVVRGDSAAYFCASSSGGPSYNEQFFGPGTRLTVL.

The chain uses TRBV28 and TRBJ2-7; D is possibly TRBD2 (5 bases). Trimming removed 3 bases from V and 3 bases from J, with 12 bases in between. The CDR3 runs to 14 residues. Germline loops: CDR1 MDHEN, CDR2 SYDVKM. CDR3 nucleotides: TGTGCCAGCAGTTTTGAGGGCTACCTCTACGAGCAGTACTTC. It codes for CASSFEGYLYEQYF.

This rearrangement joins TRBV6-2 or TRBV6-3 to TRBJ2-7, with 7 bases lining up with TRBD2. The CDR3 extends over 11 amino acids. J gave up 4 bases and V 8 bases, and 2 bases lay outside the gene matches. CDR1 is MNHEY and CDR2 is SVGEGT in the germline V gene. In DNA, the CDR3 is TGTGCCAGCGAGGGAGGGTACGAGCAGTACTTC. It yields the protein CASEGGYEQYF.

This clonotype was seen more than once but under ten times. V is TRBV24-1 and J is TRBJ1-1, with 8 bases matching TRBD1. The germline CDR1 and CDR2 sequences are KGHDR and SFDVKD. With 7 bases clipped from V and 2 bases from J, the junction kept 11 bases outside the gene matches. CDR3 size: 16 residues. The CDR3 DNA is TGTGCCACCAGCGGGACAGGCACACCGAGAAACACTGAAGCTTTCTTT. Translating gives CATSGTGTPRNTEAFF.

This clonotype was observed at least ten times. CDR3 nucleotide sequence: TGCAGCGTTGAGGTGGGGGTTTACGGCTACACCTTC. It encodes CSVEVGVYGYTF. The chain recombines TRBV29-1 with TRBJ1-2; D might be TRBD1 (5 bases). CDR3 length: 12 amino acids. With 3 bases removed from V and 8 bases from J, the gap between germline ends came to 13 bases. CDR1 is SQVTM, CDR2 ANQGSEA, per germline.

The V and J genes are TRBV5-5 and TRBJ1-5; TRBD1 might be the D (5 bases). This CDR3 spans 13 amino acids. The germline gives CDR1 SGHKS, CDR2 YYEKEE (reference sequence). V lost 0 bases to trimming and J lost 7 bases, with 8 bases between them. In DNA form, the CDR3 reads TGTGCCAGCAGCTTGGTGGGACGGCAGCCCCAGCATTTT. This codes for CASSLVGRQPQHF. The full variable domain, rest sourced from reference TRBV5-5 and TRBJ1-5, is DAGVTQSPTHLIKTRGQQVTLRCSPISGHKSVSWYQQVLGQGPQFIFQYYEKEERGRGNFPDRFSARQFPNYSSELNVNALLLGDSALYLCASSLVGRQPQHFGDGTRLSIL.

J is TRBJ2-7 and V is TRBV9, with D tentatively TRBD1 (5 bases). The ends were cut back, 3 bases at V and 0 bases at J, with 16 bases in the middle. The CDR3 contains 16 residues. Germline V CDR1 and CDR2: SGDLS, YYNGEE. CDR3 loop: CASSADSFTTSYEQYF. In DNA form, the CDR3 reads TGTGCCAGCAGCGCCGACAGCTTCACAACCTCCTACGAGCAGTACTTC.

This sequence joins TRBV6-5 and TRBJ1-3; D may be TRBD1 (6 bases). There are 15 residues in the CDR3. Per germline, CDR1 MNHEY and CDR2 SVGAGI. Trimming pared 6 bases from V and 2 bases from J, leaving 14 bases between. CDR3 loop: CASSQTGGTGNTIYF. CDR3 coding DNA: TGTGCCAGCAGCCAAACCGGGGGCACTGGAAACACCATATATTTT.

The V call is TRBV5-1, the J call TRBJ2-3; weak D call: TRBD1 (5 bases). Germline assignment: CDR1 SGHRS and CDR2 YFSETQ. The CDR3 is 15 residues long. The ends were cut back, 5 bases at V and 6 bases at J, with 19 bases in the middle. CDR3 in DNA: TGCGCCAGCAGAGCGACGACAGTGCCTGGGGATACGCAGTATTTT. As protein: CASRATTVPGDTQYF.

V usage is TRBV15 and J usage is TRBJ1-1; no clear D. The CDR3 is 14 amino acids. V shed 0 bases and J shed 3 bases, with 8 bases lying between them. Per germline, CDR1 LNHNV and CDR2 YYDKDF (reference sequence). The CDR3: CATSREVEDTEAFF. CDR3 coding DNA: TGTGCCACCAGCAGAGAGGTAGAGGACACTGAAGCTTTCTTT.

CDR3 DNA sequence: TGCGCCAGCAGCTTGAGGCAGGGGGTTTTGAACACTGAAGCTTTCTTT. Protein: CASSLRQGVLNTEAFF. This sequence joins TRBV5-1 and TRBJ1-1, with TRBD1 identical over 7 bases. CDR3 size: 16 residues. Germline V gene lookup returns CDR1 SGHRS and CDR2 YFSETQ. V shed 1 base, J shed 0 bases, and the junction held 6 bases outside the gene matches.

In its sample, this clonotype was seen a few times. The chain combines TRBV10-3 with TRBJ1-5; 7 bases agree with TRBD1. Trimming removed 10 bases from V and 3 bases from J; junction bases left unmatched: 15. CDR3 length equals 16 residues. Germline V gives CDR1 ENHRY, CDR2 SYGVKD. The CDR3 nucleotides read TGTGCCACCAAACCCCGACAGGGAGATTACAATCAGCCCCAGCATTTT. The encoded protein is CATKPRQGDYNQPQHF.

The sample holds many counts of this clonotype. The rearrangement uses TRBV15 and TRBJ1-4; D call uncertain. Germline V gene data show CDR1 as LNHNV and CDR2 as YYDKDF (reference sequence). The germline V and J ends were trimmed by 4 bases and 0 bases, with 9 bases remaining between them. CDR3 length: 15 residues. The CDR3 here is CATSNGIATNEKLFF. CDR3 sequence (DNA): TGTGCCACCAGCAATGGGATTGCAACTAATGAAAAACTGTTTTTT. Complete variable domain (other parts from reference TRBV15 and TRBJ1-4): DAMVIQNPRYQVTQFGKPVTLSCSQTLNHNVMYWYQQKSSQAPKLLFHYYDKDFNNEADTPDNFQSRRPNTSFCFLDIRSPGLGDTAMYLCATSNGIATNEKLFFGSGTQLSVL.

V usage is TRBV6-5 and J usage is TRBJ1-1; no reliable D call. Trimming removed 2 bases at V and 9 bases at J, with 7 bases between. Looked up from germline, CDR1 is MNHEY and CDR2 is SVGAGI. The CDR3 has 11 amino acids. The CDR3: CASSYAKKAFF. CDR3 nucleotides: TGTGCCAGCAGTTACGCCAAAAAAGCTTTCTTT.

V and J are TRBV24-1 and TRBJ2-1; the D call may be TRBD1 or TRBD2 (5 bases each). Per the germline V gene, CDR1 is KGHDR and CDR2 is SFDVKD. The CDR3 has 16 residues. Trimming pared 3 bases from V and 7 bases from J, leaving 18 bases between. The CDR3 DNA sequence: TGTGCCACCAGTGATAGGGGACGCGGCTGGGGGAATGAGCAGTTCTTC. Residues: CATSDRGRGWGNEQFF.

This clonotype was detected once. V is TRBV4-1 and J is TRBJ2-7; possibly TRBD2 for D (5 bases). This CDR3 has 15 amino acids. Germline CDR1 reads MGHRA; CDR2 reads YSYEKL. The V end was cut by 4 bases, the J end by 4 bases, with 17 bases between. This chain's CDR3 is CASSPADYVTYEQYF. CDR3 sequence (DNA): TGCGCCAGCAGCCCTGCCGACTACGTGACTTACGAGCAGTACTTC.

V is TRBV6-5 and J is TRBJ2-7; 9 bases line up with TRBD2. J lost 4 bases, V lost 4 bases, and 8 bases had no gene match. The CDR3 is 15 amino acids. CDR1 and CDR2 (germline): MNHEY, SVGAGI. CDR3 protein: CASSSGGTSPYEQYF. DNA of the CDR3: TGTGCCAGCAGTTCCGGGGGGACTAGCCCATACGAGCAGTACTTC.